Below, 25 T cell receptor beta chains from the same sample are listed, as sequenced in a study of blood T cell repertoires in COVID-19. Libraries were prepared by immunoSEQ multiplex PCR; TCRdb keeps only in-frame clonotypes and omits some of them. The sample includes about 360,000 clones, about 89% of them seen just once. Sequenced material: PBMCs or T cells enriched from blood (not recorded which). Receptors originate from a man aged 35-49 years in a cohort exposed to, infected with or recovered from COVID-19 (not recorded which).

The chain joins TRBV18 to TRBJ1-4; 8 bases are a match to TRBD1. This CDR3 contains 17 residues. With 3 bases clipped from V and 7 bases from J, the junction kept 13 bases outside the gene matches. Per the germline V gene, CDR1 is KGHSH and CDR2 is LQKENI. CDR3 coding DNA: TGTGCCAGCTCACCTCCGGGACAGGCGGGGCCGGGTGAAAAACTGTTTTTT. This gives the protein CASSPPGQAGPGEKLFF.

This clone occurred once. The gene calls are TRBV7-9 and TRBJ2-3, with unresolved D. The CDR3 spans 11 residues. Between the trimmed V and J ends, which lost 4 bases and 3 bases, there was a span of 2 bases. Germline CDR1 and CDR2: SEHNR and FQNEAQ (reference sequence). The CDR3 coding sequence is TGTGCCAGCAGCTCTACAGATACGCAGTATTTT. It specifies CASSSTDTQYF.

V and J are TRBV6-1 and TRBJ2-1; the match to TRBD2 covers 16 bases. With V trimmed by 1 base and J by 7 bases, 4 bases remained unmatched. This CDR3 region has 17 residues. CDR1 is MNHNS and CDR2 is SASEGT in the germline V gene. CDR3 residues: CASSEVSGLAGGNEQFF. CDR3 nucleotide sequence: TGTGCCAGCAGTGAAGTCTCGGGACTAGCGGGAGGGAATGAGCAGTTCTTC.

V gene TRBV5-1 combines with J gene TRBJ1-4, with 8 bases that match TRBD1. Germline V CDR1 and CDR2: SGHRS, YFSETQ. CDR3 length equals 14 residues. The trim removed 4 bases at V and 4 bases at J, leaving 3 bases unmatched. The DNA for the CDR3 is TGCGCCAGCAGCGGACAGGGCCATAATGAAAAACTGTTTTTT. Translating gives CASSGQGHNEKLFF.

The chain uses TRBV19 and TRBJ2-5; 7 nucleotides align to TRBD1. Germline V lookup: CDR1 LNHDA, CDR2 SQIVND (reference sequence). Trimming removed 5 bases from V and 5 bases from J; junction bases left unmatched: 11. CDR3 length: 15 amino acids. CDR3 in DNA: TGTGCCAGTAGTCCACTCGGGGTACAGGGGGAGACCCAGTACTTC. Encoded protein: CASSPLGVQGETQYF. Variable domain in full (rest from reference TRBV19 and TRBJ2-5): DGGITQSPKYLFRKEGQNVTLSCEQNLNHDAMYWYRQDPGQGLRLIYYSQIVNDFQKGDIAEGYSVSREKKESFPLTVTSAQKNPTAFYLCASSPLGVQGETQYFGPGTRLLVL.

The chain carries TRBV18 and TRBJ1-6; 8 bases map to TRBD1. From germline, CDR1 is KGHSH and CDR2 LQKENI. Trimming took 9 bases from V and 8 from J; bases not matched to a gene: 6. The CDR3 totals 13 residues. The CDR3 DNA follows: TGTGCCAGTACCAGGGGGCAGGATTCACCCCTCCACTTT. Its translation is CASTRGQDSPLHF.

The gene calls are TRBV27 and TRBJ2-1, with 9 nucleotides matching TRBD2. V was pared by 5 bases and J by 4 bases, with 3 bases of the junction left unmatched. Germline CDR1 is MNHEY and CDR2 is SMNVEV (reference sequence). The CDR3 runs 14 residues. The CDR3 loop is CASSPTSGYNEQFF. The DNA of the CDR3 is TGTGCCAGCAGTCCGACTAGCGGTTACAATGAGCAGTTCTTC.

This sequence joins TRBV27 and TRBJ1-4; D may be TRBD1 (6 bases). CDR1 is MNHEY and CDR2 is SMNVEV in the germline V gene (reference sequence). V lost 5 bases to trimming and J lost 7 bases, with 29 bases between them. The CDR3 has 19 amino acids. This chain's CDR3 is CASSATTPTGITKGEKLFF. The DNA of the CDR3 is TGTGCCAGCAGTGCCACAACTCCTACAGGGATAACGAAGGGTGAAAAACTGTTTTTT. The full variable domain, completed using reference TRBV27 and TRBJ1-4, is EAQVTQNPRYLITVTGKKLTVTCSQNMNHEYMSWYRQDPGLGLRQIYYSMNVEVTDKGDVPEGYKVSRKEKRNFPLILESPSPNQTSLYFCASSATTPTGITKGEKLFFGSGTQLSVL.

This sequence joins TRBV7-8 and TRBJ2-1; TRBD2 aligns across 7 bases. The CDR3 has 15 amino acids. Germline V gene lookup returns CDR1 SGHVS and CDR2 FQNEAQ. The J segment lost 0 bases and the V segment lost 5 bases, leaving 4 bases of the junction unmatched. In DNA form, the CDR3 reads TGTGCCAGCAGCGTCCGGGACTACTCCTACAATGAGCAGTTCTTC. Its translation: CASSVRDYSYNEQFF.

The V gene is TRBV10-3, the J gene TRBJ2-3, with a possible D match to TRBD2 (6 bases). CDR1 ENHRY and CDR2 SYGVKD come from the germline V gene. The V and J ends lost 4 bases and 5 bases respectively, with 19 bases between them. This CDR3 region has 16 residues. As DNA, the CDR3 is TGTGCCATCAGTGGGGGTAGCGGCAGGACGGGAGATACGCAGTATTTT. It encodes CAISGGSGRTGDTQYF.

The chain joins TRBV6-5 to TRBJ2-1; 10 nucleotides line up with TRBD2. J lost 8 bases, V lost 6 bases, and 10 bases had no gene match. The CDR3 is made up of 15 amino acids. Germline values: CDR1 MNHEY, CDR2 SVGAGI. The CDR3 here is CASSRGLAFNDEQFF. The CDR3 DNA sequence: TGTGCCAGCAGCCGGGGACTAGCGTTTAACGATGAGCAGTTCTTC.

CDR3 in DNA: TGTGCCTGGAGTGTAAATAATCTGAACACTGAAGCTTTCTTT. It codes for CAWSVNNLNTEAFF. The chain uses TRBV30 and TRBJ1-1; D is ambiguous. With 0 bases removed from V and 0 bases from J, the gap between germline ends came to 8 bases. The CDR3 sequence is 14 residues long. The germline gives CDR1 GTSNPN, CDR2 SVGIG (reference sequence). Combining the CDR3 with reference TRBV30 and TRBJ1-1 gives the whole variable domain SQTIHQWPATLVQPVGSPLSLECTVEGTSNPNLYWYRQAAGRGLQLLFYSVGIGQISSEVPQNLSASRPQDRQFILSSKKLLLSDSGFYLCAWSVNNLNTEAFFGQGTRLTVV.

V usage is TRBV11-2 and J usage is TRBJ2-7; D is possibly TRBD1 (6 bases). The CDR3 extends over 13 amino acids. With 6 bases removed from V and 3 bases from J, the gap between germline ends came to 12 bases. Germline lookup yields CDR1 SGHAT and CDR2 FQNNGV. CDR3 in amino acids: CASSHRVFYEQYF. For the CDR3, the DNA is TGTGCCAGCAGTCACAGGGTCTTCTACGAGCAGTACTTC. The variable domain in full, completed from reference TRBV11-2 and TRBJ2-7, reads EAGVAQSPRYKIIEKRQSVAFWCNPISGHATLYWYQQILGQGPKLLIQFQNNGVVDDSQLPKDRFSAERLKGVDSTLKIQPAKLEDSAVYLCASSHRVFYEQYFGPGTRLTVT.

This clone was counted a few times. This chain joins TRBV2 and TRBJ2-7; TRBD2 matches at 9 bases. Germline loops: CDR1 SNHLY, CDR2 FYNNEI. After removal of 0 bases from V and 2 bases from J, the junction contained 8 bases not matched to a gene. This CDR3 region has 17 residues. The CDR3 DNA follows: TGTGCCAGCAGTGAAGCGCTTCCTAGCGGGATTACCTACGAGCAGTACTTC. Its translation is CASSEALPSGITYEQYF.

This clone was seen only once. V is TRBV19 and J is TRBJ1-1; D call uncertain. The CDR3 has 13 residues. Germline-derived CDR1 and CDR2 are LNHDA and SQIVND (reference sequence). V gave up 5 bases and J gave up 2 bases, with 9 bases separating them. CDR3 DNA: TGTGCCAGTAGTTTACAGTCTAACACTGAAGCTTTCTTT. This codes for CASSLQSNTEAFF. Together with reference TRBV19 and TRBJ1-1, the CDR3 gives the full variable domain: DGGITQSPKYLFRKEGQNVTLSCEQNLNHDAMYWYRQDPGQGLRLIYYSQIVNDFQKGDIAEGYSVSREKKESFPLTVTSAQKNPTAFYLCASSLQSNTEAFFGQGTRLTVV.

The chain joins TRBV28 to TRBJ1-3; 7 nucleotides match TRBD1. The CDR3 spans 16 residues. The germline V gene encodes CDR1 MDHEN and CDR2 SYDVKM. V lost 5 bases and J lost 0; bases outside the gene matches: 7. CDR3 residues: CASSPPDRNSGNTIYF. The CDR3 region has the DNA TGTGCCAGCAGTCCACCGGACAGGAACTCTGGAAACACCATATATTTT.

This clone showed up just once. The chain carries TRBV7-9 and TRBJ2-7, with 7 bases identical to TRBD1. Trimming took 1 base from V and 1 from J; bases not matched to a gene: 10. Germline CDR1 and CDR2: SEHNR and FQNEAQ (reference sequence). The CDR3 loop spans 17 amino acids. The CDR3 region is CASSLDGVGRGSYEQYF. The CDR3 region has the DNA TGTGCCAGCAGCTTAGATGGGGTGGGCAGGGGGTCCTACGAGCAGTACTTC.

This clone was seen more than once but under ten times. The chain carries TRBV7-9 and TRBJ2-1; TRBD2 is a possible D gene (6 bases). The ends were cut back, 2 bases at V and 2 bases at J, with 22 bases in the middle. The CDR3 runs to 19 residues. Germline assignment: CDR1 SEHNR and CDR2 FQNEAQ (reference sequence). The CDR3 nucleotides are TGTGCCAGCAGCTTATTAATCCCTTCTAGCGCGAAAACCTACAATGAGCAGTTCTTC. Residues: CASSLLIPSSAKTYNEQFF.

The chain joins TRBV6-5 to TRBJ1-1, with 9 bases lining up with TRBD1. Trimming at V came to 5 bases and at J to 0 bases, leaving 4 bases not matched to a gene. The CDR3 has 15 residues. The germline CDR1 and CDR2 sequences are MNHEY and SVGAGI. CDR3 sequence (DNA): TGTGCCAGCAGTACGACAGGGGGGATGAACACTGAAGCTTTCTTT. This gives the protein CASSTTGGMNTEAFF.

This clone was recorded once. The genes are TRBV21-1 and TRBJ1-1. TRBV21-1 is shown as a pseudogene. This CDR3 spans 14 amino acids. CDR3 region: CASSKGGLPIEAFF. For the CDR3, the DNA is TGTGCCAGCAGCAAAGGAGGGTTGCCGATTGAAGCTTTCTTT.

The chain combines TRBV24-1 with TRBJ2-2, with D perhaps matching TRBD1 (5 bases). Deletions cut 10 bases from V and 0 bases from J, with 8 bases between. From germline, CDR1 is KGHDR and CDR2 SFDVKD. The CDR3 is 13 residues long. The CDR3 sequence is CATGQTNTGELFF. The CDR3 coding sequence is TGTGCCACGGGGCAGACGAACACCGGGGAGCTGTTTTTT.

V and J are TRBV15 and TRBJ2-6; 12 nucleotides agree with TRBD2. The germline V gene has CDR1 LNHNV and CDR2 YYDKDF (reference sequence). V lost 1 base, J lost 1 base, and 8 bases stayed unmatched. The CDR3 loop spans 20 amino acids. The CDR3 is CATSRAGLAGIFSGANVLTF. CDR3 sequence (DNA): TGTGCCACCAGCAGAGCGGGACTAGCGGGTATATTTTCTGGGGCCAACGTCCTGACTTTC.

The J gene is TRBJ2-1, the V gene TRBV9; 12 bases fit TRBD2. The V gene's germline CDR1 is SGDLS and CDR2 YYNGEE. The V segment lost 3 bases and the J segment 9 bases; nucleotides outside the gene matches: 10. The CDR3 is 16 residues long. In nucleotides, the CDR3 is TGTGCCAGCAGCGAGAGGACTAGCGGGAAAACTCCTGAGCAGTTCTTC. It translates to CASSERTSGKTPEQFF.

This CDR3 is CAILSGGADGTDIQPQHF. The CDR3 bases are TGTGCCATCCTTTCAGGGGGCGCTGATGGGACTGACATTCAGCCCCAGCATTTT. V usage is TRBV19 and J usage is TRBJ1-5; 8 bases map to TRBD1. Trimming took 10 bases from V and 6 from J; bases not matched to a gene: 23. The CDR3 has 18 amino acids. Germline values: CDR1 LNHDA, CDR2 SQIVND (reference sequence). Full variable domain (rest looked up from reference TRBV19 and TRBJ1-5): DGGITQSPKYLFRKEGQNVTLSCEQNLNHDAMYWYRQDPGQGLRLIYYSQIVNDFQKGDIAEGYSVSREKKESFPLTVTSAQKNPTAFYLCAILSGGADGTDIQPQHFGDGTRLSIL.

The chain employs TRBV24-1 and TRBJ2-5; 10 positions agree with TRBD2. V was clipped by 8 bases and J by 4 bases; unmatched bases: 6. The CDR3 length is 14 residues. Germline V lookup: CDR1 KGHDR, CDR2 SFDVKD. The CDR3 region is CATKGAGGVETQYF. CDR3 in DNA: TGTGCCACCAAAGGAGCGGGAGGGGTAGAGACCCAGTACTTC.